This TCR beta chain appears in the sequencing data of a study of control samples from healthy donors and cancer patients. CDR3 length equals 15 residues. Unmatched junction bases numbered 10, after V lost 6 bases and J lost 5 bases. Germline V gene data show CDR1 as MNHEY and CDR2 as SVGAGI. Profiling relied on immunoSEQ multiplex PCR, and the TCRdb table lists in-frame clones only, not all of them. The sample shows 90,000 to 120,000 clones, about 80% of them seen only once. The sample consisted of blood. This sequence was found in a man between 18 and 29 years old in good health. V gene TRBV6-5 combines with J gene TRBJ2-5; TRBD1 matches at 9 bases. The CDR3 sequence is CASSITGGPQETQYF. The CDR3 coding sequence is TGTGCCAGCAGCATCACAGGGGGCCCCCAGGAGACCCAGTACTTC.